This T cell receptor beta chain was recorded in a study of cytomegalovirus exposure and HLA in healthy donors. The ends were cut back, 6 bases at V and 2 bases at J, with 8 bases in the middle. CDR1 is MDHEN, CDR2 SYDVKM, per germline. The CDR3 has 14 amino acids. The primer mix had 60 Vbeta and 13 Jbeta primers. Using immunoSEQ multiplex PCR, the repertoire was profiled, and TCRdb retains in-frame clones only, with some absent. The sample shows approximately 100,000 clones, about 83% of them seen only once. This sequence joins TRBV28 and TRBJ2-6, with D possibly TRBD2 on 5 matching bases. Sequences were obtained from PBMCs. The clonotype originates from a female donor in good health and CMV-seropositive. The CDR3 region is CASRSGTGANVLTF. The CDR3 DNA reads TGTGCCAGCAGGTCGGGGACTGGGGCCAACGTCCTGACTTTC.